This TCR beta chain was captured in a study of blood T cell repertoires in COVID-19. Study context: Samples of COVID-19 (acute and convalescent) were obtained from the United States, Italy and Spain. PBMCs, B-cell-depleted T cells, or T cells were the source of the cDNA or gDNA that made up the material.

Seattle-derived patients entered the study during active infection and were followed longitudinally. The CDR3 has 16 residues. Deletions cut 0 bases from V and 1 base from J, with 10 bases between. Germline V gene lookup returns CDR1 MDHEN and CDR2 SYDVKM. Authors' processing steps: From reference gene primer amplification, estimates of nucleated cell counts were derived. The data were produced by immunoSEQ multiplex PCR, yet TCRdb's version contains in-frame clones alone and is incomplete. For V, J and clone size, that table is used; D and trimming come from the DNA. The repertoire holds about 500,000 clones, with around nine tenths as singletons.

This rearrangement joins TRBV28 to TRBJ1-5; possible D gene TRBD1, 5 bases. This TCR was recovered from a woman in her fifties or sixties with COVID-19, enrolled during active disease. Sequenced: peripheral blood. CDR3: CASSLWGQGSNQPQHF. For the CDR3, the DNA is TGTGCCAGCAGTTTATGGGGGCAGGGAAGCAATCAGCCCCAGCATTTT.